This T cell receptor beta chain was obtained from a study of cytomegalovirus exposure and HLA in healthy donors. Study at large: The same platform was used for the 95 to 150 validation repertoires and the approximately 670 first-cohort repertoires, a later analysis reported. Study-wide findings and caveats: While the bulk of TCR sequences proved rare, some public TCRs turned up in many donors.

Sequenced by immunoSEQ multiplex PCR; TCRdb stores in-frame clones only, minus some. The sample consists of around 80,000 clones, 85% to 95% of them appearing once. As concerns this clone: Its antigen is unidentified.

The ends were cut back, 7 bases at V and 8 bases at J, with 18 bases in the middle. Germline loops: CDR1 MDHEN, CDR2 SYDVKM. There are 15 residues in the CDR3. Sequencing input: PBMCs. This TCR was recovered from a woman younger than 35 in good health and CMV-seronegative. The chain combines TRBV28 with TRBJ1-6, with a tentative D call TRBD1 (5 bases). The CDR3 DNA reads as TGTGCCAGCACCCAAGGAGGGGCTCGCCATTCACCCCTCCACTTT. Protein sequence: CASTQGGARHSPLHF.